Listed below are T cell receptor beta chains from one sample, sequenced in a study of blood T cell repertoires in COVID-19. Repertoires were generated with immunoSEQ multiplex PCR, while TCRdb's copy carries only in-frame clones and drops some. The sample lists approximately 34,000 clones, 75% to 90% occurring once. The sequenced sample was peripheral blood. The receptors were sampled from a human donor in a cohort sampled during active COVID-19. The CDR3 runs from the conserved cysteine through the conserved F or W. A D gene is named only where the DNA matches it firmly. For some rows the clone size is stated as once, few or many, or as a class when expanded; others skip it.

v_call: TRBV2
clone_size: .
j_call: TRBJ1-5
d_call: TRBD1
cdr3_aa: CASRDRGRNSNQPQHF
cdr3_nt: TGTGCCAGCAGAGACAGGGGGCGGAATAGCAATCAGCCCCAGCATTTT

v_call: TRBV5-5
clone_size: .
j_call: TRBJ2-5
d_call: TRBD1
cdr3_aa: CASSTGTAGETQYF
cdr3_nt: TGTGCCAGCAGCACCGGGACAGCCGGAGAGACCCAGTACTTC

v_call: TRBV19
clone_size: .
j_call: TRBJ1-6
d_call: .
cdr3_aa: CASSIVSSYNSPLHF
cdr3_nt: TGTGCCAGTAGTATAGTGAGCTCCTATAATTCACCCCTCCACTTT

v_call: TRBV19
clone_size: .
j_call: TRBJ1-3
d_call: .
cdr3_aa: CASRGTHSGNTIYF
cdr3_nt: TGTGCCAGTAGGGGCACTCACTCTGGAAACACCATATATTTT

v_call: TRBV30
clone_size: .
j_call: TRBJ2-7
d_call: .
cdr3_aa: CAWSSRRKSGYEQYF
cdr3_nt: TGTGCCTGGAGTTCCAGGAGGAAGTCGGGCTACGAGCAGTACTTC

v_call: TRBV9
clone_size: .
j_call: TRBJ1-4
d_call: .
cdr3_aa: CASSVAGGGEKLFF
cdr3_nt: TGTGCCAGCAGCGTAGCCGGGGGAGGGGAAAAACTGTTTTTT

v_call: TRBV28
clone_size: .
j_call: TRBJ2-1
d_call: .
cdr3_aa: CASSSPPGNEQFF
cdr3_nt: TGTGCCAGCAGTTCCCCTCCGGGCAATGAGCAGTTCTTC

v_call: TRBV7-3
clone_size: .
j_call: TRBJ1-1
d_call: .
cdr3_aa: CASSPTGRNTEAFF
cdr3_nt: TGTGCCAGCAGCCCAACAGGGAGGAACACTGAAGCTTTCTTT

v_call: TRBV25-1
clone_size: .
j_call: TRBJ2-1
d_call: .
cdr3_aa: CASSPTRIEGGEQFF
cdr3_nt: TGTGCCAGCAGCCCCACAAGAATAGAGGGAGGTGAGCAGTTCTTC

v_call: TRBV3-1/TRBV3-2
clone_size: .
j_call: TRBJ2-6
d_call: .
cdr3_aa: CASSQAGSVTLTNVLTF
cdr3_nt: TGTGCCAGCAGCCAAGCCGGGTCCGTCACCTTGACCAACGTCCTGACTTTC

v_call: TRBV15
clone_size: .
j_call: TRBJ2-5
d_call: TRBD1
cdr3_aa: CATQEGAVETQYF
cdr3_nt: TGTGCCACCCAAGAGGGGGCAGTGGAGACCCAGTACTTC

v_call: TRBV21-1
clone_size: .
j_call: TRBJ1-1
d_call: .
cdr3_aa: CASSKWRDCKGVNTEAFF
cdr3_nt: TGTGCCAGCAGCAAATGGAGGGATTGTAAAGGGGTGAACACTGAAGCTTTCTTT

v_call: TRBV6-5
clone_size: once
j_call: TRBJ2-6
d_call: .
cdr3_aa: CASSYAGSGANVLTF
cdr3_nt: TGTGCCAGCAGTTATGCAGGGTCTGGGGCCAACGTCCTGACTTTC

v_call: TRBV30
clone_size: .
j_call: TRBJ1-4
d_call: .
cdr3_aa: CAWTGRGFGEKLFF
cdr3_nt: TGTGCCTGGACAGGTCGGGGATTCGGTGAAAAACTGTTTTTT

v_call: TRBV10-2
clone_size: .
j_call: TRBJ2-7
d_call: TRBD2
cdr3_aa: CASSGGGSGVGYEQYF
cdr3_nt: TGCGCCAGCAGTGGGGGGGGTAGCGGGGTTGGGTACGAGCAGTACTTC

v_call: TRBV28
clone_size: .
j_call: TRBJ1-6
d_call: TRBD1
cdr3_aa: CASKQGVETLHF
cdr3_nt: TGTGCCAGCAAACAGGGGGTGGAAACCCTCCACTTT

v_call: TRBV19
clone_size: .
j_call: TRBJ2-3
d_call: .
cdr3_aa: CASSMAREDTQYF
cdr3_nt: TGTGCCAGTAGTATGGCGAGGGAAGATACGCAGTATTTT

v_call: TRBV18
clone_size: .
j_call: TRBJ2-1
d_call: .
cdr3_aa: CASSPRRRDHNEQFF
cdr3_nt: TGTGCCAGCTCACCCCGTAGGAGGGACCACAATGAGCAGTTCTTC

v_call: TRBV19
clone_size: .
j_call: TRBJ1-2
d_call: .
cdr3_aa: CASINRAGERLSYTF
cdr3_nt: TGTGCCAGTATAAATCGGGCGGGAGAAAGACTTAGCTACACCTTC

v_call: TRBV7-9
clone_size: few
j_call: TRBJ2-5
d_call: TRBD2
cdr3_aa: CASSSTGLGETQYF
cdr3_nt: TGTGCCAGCAGCTCCACGGGACTAGGAGAGACCCAGTACTTC

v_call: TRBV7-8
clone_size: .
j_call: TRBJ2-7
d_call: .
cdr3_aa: CASSLVTGSEQYF
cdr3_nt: TGTGCCAGCAGCTTAGTGACAGGTTCCGAGCAGTACTTC

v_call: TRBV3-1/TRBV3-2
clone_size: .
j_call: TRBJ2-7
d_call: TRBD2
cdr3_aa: CASSQGGLANEQYF
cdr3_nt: TGTGCCAGCAGCCAAGGTGGACTAGCAAACGAGCAGTACTTC

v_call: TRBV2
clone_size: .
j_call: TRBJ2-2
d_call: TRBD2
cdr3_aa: CASSEALNPGGDRTGELFF
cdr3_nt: TGTGCCAGCAGTGAAGCGCTTAACCCGGGGGGTGACCGCACCGGGGAGCTGTTTTTT

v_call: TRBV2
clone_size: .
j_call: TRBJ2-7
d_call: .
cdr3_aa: CASLGGGSSSYEQYF
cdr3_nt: TGTGCCAGCTTAGGAGGCGGGTCAAGCTCCTACGAGCAGTACTTC

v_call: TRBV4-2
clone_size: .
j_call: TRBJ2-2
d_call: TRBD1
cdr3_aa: CASSQTTGGDLSGELFF
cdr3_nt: TGTGCCAGCAGCCAAACAACAGGGGGCGATTTATCCGGGGAGCTGTTTTTT

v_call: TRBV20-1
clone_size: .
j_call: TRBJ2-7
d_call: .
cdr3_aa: CSAASTYEQYF
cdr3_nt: TGCAGTGCAGCTAGCACTTACGAGCAGTACTTC

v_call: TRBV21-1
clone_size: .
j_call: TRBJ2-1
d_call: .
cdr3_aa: CASSKALRQTYNEQFF
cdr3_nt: TGTGCCAGCAGCAAAGCTTTGAGACAGACCTACAATGAGCAGTTCTTC

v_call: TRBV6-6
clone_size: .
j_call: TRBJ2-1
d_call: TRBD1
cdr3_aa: CASSRPGTGSYNEQFF
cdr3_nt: TGTGCCAGCAGTCGACCCGGGACAGGGAGCTACAATGAGCAGTTCTTC

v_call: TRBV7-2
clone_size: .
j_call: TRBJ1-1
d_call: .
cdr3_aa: CASSLGTLVTEAFF
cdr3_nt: TGTGCCAGCAGCTTAGGCACCTTAGTGACTGAAGCTTTCTTT

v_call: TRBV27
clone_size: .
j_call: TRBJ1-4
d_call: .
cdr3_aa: CASRKQGLGEKLFF
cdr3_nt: TGTGCCAGCAGGAAACAGGGTCTTGGGGAAAAACTGTTTTTT

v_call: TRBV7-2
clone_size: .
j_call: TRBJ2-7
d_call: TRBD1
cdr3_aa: CASSLAGTGAPSSYEQYF
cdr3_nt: TGTGCCAGCAGCTTAGCCGGGACAGGGGCTCCCTCCTCCTACGAGCAGTACTTC

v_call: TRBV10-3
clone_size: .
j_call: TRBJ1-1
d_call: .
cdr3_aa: CAIAGNTEAFF
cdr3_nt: TGTGCCATCGCCGGTAACACTGAAGCTTTCTTT

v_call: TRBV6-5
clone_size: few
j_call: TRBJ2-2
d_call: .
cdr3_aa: CASSSPRGANTGELFF
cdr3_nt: TGTGCCAGCAGTTCCCCCAGAGGCGCGAACACCGGGGAGCTGTTTTTT

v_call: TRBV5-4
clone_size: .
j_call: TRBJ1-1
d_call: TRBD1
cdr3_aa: CASRRDRENTEAFF
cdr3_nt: TGTGCCAGCAGGAGGGACAGAGAAAACACTGAAGCTTTCTTT

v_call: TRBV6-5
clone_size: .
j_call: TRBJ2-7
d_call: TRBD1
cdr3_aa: CASSYRDRMLYF
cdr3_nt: TGTGCCAGCAGTTACCGGGACAGGATGCTGTACTTC